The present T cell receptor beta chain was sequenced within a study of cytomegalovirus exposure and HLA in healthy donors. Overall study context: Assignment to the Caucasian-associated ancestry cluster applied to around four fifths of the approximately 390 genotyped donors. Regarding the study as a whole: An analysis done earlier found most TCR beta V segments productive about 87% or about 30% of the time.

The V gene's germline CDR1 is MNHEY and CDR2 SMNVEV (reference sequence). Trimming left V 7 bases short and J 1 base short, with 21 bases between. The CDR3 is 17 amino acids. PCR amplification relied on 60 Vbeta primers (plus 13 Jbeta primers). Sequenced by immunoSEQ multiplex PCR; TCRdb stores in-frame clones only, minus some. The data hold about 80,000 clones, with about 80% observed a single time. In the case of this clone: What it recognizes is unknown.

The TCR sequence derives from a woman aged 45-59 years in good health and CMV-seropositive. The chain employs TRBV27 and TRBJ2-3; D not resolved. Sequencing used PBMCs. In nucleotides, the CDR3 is TGTGCCAGCACCCACCTAGTGGCACAAAGCGGCACAGATACGCAGTATTTT. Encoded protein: CASTHLVAQSGTDTQYF.